The T cell receptor (beta chain) described here comes from a study of CD8+ T cells in alopecia areata. About the research overall: Treated patients took oral tofacitinib at 5 to 10 mg twice daily.

Sampling of alopecia areata patients yielded lesional scalp punch biopsies as well as peripheral blood. Overall study findings and caveats: Higher clonality was seen in lesional scalp than in normal scalp, especially in alopecia totalis/universalis.

Following RNA extraction, reverse transcription yielded cDNA that acted as the sequencing template. TCRdb keeps only in-frame clones here, not all; method: immunoSEQ multiplex PCR. The profile covers about 120,000 clones, with around 49% appearing a single time and around 20% taken by the ten largest. This CDR3 is built from 12 residues. Deletions cut 2 bases from V and 3 bases from J, with 5 bases between. Germline V CDR1 and CDR2: MGHDK, SYGVNS. About this clone itself: As yet, its antigen is unknown. Other DNA sequences in the same sample also yield this CDR3.

The clonotype originates from a human donor with alopecia areata. The chain recombines TRBV25-1 with TRBJ2-7; D remains unclear. Here the sequenced sample was CD8+ T cells sorted from blood, taken at week 0. The CDR3 nucleotides read TGTGCCAGCAGTGAACGAAGCTACGAGCAGTACTTC. It translates to CASSERSYEQYF.